One sample yielded the 9 T cell receptor beta chains listed below, sequenced in a study of T cells in Graves' hyperthyroidism and ophthalmopathy. Amplified TCR beta CDR3 regions derived from RNA transcripts. HTBI primers were the set used in a first-round RT-PCR of the TCR CDR3. TCRdb re-derived calls from the multiplex PCR reads in MiXCR, one entry per CDR3 protein. The table has about 350,000 distinct CDR3 sequences, around 14% seen once. Sequencing was done on a sample of blood. All receptors come from a woman aged 25-40 years with Graves' hyperthyroidism.

This clonotype was seen repeatedly, ten times or more. The CDR3 DNA reads as TGTGCCAGCAGCATCGATCAGGGGTACGAGCAGTACTTC. Encoded protein: CASSIDQGYEQYF. The genes are TRBV2 and TRBJ2-7; a weak D match, TRBD1 (6 bases). The CDR3 is 13 amino acids. Germline lookup yields CDR1 SNHLY and CDR2 FYNNEI. The V end was cut by 6 bases, the J end by 4 bases, with 13 bases between.

The J gene is TRBJ2-1, the V gene TRBV5-1; D is ambiguous. Germline-derived CDR1 and CDR2 are SGHRS and YFSETQ. V was trimmed by 0 bases and J by 4 bases, leaving 11 bases between them. This CDR3 contains 15 residues. The CDR3: CASSLAFDPYNEQFF. DNA of the CDR3: TGCGCCAGCAGCTTGGCCTTCGATCCATACAATGAGCAGTTCTTC.

The chain recombines TRBV20-1 with TRBJ1-1, with a possible D match to TRBD1 (6 bases). CDR1 DFQATT and CDR2 SNEGSKA come from the germline V gene (reference sequence). The V and J ends lost 6 bases and 5 bases respectively, with 13 bases between them. The CDR3 is 12 residues long. The CDR3 is CSALDRQTEAFF. In nucleotides, the CDR3 is TGCAGTGCATTAGACAGGCAAACTGAAGCTTTCTTT.

The chain links TRBV5-5 to TRBJ2-3; possible D gene TRBD2, 6 bases. Trimming cost V 7 bases and J 4 bases, with 13 bases left between them. Germline CDR1 reads SGHKS; CDR2 reads YYEKEE (reference sequence). This CDR3 is 13 amino acids long. CDR3: CASWGGGSDTQYF. DNA of the CDR3: TGTGCCAGCTGGGGTGGAGGGTCAGATACGCAGTATTTT.

The sample holds many counts of this clonotype. In DNA form, the CDR3 reads TGCAGTGCTTGGCACTCTAGCACAGATACGCAGTATTTT. Translation: CSAWHSSTDTQYF. The genes are TRBV20-1 and TRBJ2-3; no clear D gene. CDR3 length: 13 amino acids. V lost 5 bases, J lost 0 bases, and 9 bases lay in between. CDR1 and CDR2 from the germline V gene are DFQATT and SNEGSKA (reference sequence).

The chain has TRBV18 and TRBJ1-4; no definite D call. This CDR3 has 15 amino acids. CDR1 KGHSH and CDR2 LQKENI come from the germline V gene. Between the trimmed V and J ends, which lost 3 bases and 8 bases, there was a span of 16 bases. The CDR3 sequence: CASSPRRSLREKLFF. For the CDR3, the DNA is TGTGCCAGCTCACCCCGGCGCAGCCTAAGGGAAAAACTGTTTTTT.

The V and J genes are TRBV6-1 and TRBJ2-6, with a tentative D call TRBD1 (5 bases). This CDR3 is 15 amino acids long. Germline assignment: CDR1 MNHNS and CDR2 SASEGT. Trimming pared 5 bases from V and 2 bases from J, leaving 10 bases between. This chain's CDR3 is CASSSGNAGANVLTF. The CDR3 DNA follows: TGTGCCAGCAGTTCAGGGAATGCTGGGGCCAACGTCCTGACTTTC.

Ten or more counts support this clonotype. This rearrangement joins TRBV7-6 to TRBJ2-7, with 9 bases identical to TRBD1. CDR1 and CDR2 from the germline V gene are SGHVS and FNYEAQ. The CDR3 contains 14 residues. V shed 3 bases, J shed 7 bases, and the junction held 7 bases outside the gene matches. The DNA of the CDR3 is TGTGCCAGCAGCTTCGGACAGGGGAATAGTGAGCAGTACTTC. It is translated as CASSFGQGNSEQYF. The full variable domain, its missing parts supplied by reference TRBV7-6 and TRBJ2-7, is GAGVSQSPRYKVTKRGQDVALRCDPISGHVSLYWYRQALGQGPEFLTYFNYEAQQDKSGLPNDRFSAERPEGSISTLTIQRTEQRDSAMYRCASSFGQGNSEQYFGPGTRLTVT.

This chain links TRBV10-3 with TRBJ2-7; 7 bases align to TRBD1. Germline-derived CDR1 and CDR2 are ENHRY and SYGVKD. J lost 3 bases, V lost 3 bases, and 11 bases had no gene match. This CDR3 contains 16 residues. The CDR3 here is CAISETTDRLSYEQYF. The DNA for the CDR3 is TGTGCCATCAGTGAAACCACGGACAGGTTAAGCTACGAGCAGTACTTC.